These T cell receptor beta chains were read from a single sample in a study of OX40 agonist ivuxolimab in advanced cancers. Profiling relied on immunoSEQ multiplex PCR, and the TCRdb table lists in-frame clones only, not all of them. The sample includes 75,000 to 90,000 clones, around 92% of them seen just once. The sequences come from CD4+ or CD8+ T cells sorted from blood, collected in a trial of the OX40 agonist ivuxolimab. The receptors were sampled from an adult with an advanced solid tumor such as melanoma, head and neck, liver or kidney cancer. The CDR3 runs from the conserved cysteine through the conserved F or W. The order of the fields is J gene, D gene, clone size, V gene, CDR3 length, CDR3 DNA, CDR3 protein. A D gene is named only where the DNA matches it firmly. Rows may omit the clone size; those that give it use once, few, many or a size class.

>TRBJ2-1|TRBD2|NA|TRBV7-8|18
TGTGCCAGCAGCTTAAGGAGACTAGCGGGGGGGAAAGGCAATGAGCAGTTCTTC
CASSLRRLAGGKGNEQFF
>TRBJ2-7|TRBD1|NA|TRBV6-6|15
TGTGCCAGCAAAGCACAGGGGTTGGGTTCCTACGAGCAGTACTTC
CASKAQGLGSYEQYF
>TRBJ1-3|NA|NA|TRBV5-1|14
TGCGCCAGCAGCTTGGGGGGGTATGGAAACACCATATATTTT
CASSLGGYGNTIYF
>TRBJ2-7|NA|NA|TRBV28|14
TGTGCCAGCAGTGCGCCGGGATTTACTAGAGAGCAGTACTTC
CASSAPGFTREQYF
>TRBJ2-5|TRBD1|once|TRBV5-1|16
TGCGCCAGCAGCCGCTGGGGACAGGGGAGATTGGAGACCCAGTACTTC
CASSRWGQGRLETQYF
>TRBJ1-2|NA|NA|TRBV7-2|12
TGTGCCAGCAGCTTTCAGGACTATGGCTACACCTTC
CASSFQDYGYTF
>TRBJ2-3|NA|NA|TRBV18|14
TGTGCCAGCTCACCAGTAGGGTTCACAGATACGCAGTATTTT
CASSPVGFTDTQYF
>TRBJ1-4|TRBD1|NA|TRBV5-5|16
TGTGCCAGCAGTCGACAATGGGGACAGGGGAGTGAAAAACTGTTTTTT
CASSRQWGQGSEKLFF
>TRBJ1-5|TRBD1|NA|TRBV2|18
TGTGCCAGCAGCGCCCTGGGACAGGGGGCTGGGGGCAATCAGCCCCAGCATTTT
CASSALGQGAGGNQPQHF
>TRBJ1-4|NA|once|TRBV6-1|13
TGTGCCAGCAGTGAAATAGACCGGGAAAAACTGTTTTTT
CASSEIDREKLFF
>TRBJ2-7|TRBD2|NA|TRBV7-9|14
TGTGCCAGCAGCTTAGGGACTAGCTTCTACGAGCAGTACTTC
CASSLGTSFYEQYF
>TRBJ1-2|NA|NA|TRBV7-9|13
TGTGCCAGCAGCTTATCAAGCTACTATGGCTACACCTTC
CASSLSSYYGYTF
>TRBJ2-5|TRBD2|NA|TRBV25-1|16
TGTGCCAGCAGCTGGACTAGCGGGGGTGAAAAGGAGACCCAGTACTTC
CASSWTSGGEKETQYF
>TRBJ2-3|NA|NA|TRBV10-1|12
TGCGCCAGCAGTCCTAACACAGATACGCAGTATTTT
CASSPNTDTQYF
>TRBJ2-2|TRBD2|NA|TRBV9|16
TGTGCCAGCAGCGTCGGGACTAGCGGATACACCGGGGAGCTGTTTTTT
CASSVGTSGYTGELFF
>TRBJ1-4|NA|NA|TRBV7-6|16
TGTGCCAGCAGCTTCCCCCTCACAGGAACTAATGAAAAACTGTTTTTT
CASSFPLTGTNEKLFF
>TRBJ1-1|NA|few|TRBV12-5|12
TGTGCTAGTGCTTTGGACTACACTGAAGCTTTCTTT
CASALDYTEAFF
>TRBJ2-4|NA|NA|TRBV13|16
TGTGCCAGCAGCTTAGGGAGCAATCTAGCCAAAAACATTCAGTACTTC
CASSLGSNLAKNIQYF
>TRBJ2-1|TRBD2|NA|TRBV15|15
TGTGCCACTGGGACTAGCGGGAGGGAGGGCAATGAGCAGTTCTTC
CATGTSGREGNEQFF
>TRBJ1-1|NA|NA|TRBV7-9|13
TGTGCCAGCAGTTTTACAGTGAACACTGAAGCTTTCTTT
CASSFTVNTEAFF
>TRBJ2-5|NA|NA|TRBV7-7|14
TGTGCTAGCAGCTTAGTTGGGGACCAAGAGACCCAGTACTTC
CASSLVGDQETQYF
>TRBJ1-2|NA|NA|TRBV12-5|14
TGTGCTAGTGGCCCTCAGGGGCCCCCCTATGGCTACACCTTC
CASGPQGPPYGYTF
>TRBJ2-1|NA|NA|TRBV29-1|18
TGCAGCGTTGAGGGGGGGCCAACCCGCCAGCTCTCCTACAATGAGCAGTTCTTC
CSVEGGPTRQLSYNEQFF
>TRBJ2-7|NA|NA|TRBV5-6|14
TGTGCCAGCATTGGGCCAGGGGCGTCCTACGAGCAGTACTTC
CASIGPGASYEQYF
>TRBJ2-5|TRBD2|NA|TRBV2|15
TGTGCCAGCAGTGATACTAGCGGGTACCAAGAGACCCAGTACTTC
CASSDTSGYQETQYF
>TRBJ1-6|TRBD1|NA|TRBV5-1|15
TGCGCCAGCAGCTTGGAAGCAGGGGGCTCCTCACCCCTCCACTTT
CASSLEAGGSSPLHF
>TRBJ1-1|TRBD1|NA|TRBV7-6|13
TGTGCCAGCAGCAAGGACAGGGTTACTGAAGCTTTCTTT
CASSKDRVTEAFF
>TRBJ2-7|NA|NA|TRBV27|14
TGTGCCAGCAGTTTAAGGGACTCCCTCTACGAGCAGTACTTC
CASSLRDSLYEQYF
>TRBJ1-6|TRBD1|NA|TRBV9|14
TGTGCCAGCAGCGTAAAAGGGGGCGATTCACCCCTCCACTTT
CASSVKGGDSPLHF
>TRBJ1-5|NA|few|TRBV19|13
TGTGCCTCTACATGGGGGGGCAATCAGCCCCAGCATTTT
CASTWGGNQPQHF
>TRBJ2-7|NA|NA|TRBV2|12
TGTGCCAGCAGTGGGGACGCTCGGGAGCAGTACTTC
CASSGDAREQYF
>TRBJ2-7|NA|once|TRBV12-5|16
TGTGCTAGTGGTTTGGTACTAGGGCGGGTCTACTACGAGCAGTACTTC
CASGLVLGRVYYEQYF
>TRBJ1-1|NA|NA|TRBV29-1|14
TGCAGCGTTGCGGACAGTTACATAAGGACTGAAGCTTTCTTT
CSVADSYIRTEAFF
>TRBJ2-3|NA|NA|TRBV11-2|15
TGTGCCAGCAGCTCCTGGGGGGTGTCGACAGATACGCAGTATTTT
CASSSWGVSTDTQYF
>TRBJ2-1|TRBD2|NA|TRBV28|16
TGTGCCAGCAGTCTAACGGGACTAGGGGGTACGGATGAGCAGTTCTTC
CASSLTGLGGTDEQFF
>TRBJ2-1|NA|NA|TRBV2|11
TGTGCCAGCGCCTACTACAATGAGCAGTTCTTC
CASAYYNEQFF
>TRBJ1-1|NA|once|TRBV27|14
TGTGCCAGCAGTACTAGGACAGTGAACACTGAAGCTTTCTTT
CASSTRTVNTEAFF
>TRBJ1-1|NA|NA|TRBV9|14
TGTGCCAGCAGCCAAAATATTATGAACACTGAAGCTTTCTTT
CASSQNIMNTEAFF
>TRBJ2-2|TRBD2|NA|TRBV9|17
TGTGCCAGCAGCCCTACTAGCGGGAGGGGGAGCACCGGGGAGCTGTTTTTT
CASSPTSGRGSTGELFF
>TRBJ2-5|TRBD2|once|TRBV5-6|15
TGTGCCAGCAGCTTTATAGCGGGGGGGAAAGAGACCCAGTACTTC
CASSFIAGGKETQYF
>TRBJ2-7|NA|NA|TRBV27|15
TGTGCCAGCAGTTTATCCTCTACCTTTGTCTACGAGCAGTACTTC
CASSLSSTFVYEQYF
>TRBJ2-2|NA|NA|TRBV5-1|15
TGCGCCAGCAGCTTACAGGGAGGGAACACCGGGGAGCTGTTTTTT
CASSLQGGNTGELFF
>TRBJ2-5|TRBD2|NA|TRBV5-4|14
TGTGCCAGCAGCTTGGGATTAGCGGGAGTGGCCCAGTACTTC
CASSLGLAGVAQYF
>TRBJ2-3|NA|NA|TRBV6-5|12
TGTGCCAGCAGGACAGAGACAGATACGCAGTATTTT
CASRTETDTQYF
>TRBJ2-7|NA|NA|TRBV28|14
TGTGCCGTCAAACGGCCTGTGAGCTCCTACGAGCAGTACTTC
CAVKRPVSSYEQYF
>TRBJ2-5|NA|NA|TRBV7-7|13
TGTGCTAGCAGCCGGGGACACCAAGAGACCCAGTACTTC
CASSRGHQETQYF
>TRBJ2-5|NA|NA|TRBV4-1|16
TGCGCCAGCAGCCAAAGCGGGTGGTCGGGGGAGGAGACCCAGTACTTC
CASSQSGWSGEETQYF
>TRBJ2-2|TRBD2|NA|TRBV25-1|16
TGTGCCAGCAGGCCAATGGGACTATCTACCACCGGGGAGCTGTTTTTT
CASRPMGLSTTGELFF
>TRBJ2-1|TRBD2|NA|TRBV6-1|16
TGTGCCAGCAGTGAAATACTAGCGGGAGGCCGGAATGAGCAGTTCTTC
CASSEILAGGRNEQFF
>TRBJ2-1|TRBD2|NA|TRBV9|16
TGTGCCAGCAGCGTCCGCCTAGCGGGAGGGGACAATGAGCAGTTCTTC
CASSVRLAGGDNEQFF
>TRBJ1-2|TRBD1|once|TRBV4-2|14
TGTGCCAGCAGGAGGCCCGGGGACAGCTATGGCTACACCTTC
CASRRPGDSYGYTF
>TRBJ1-5|NA|NA|TRBV28|15
TGTGCCAGCAGTTTTGGTGATAGGCGCAATCAGCCCCAGCATTTT
CASSFGDRRNQPQHF
>TRBJ2-5|NA|NA|TRBV5-1|13
TGCGCCAGCAGCTTGGACCAAGTGAAGACCCAGTACTTC
CASSLDQVKTQYF
>TRBJ1-2|TRBD1|NA|TRBV6-1|13
TGTGCCAGCAGTGTACAGGGGAACTATGGCTACACCTTC
CASSVQGNYGYTF
>TRBJ1-4|NA|NA|TRBV6-1|14
TGTGCCAGCACCGAGGGGACAACTAATGAAAAACTGTTTTTT
CASTEGTTNEKLFF
>TRBJ2-5|TRBD1|NA|TRBV6-1|14
TGTGCCAGCAGGGCAGGACAGGGCAGTCAGACCCAGTACTTC
CASRAGQGSQTQYF
>TRBJ2-7|TRBD1|NA|TRBV2|16
TGTGCCAGCAGTGAATGGCTGGCAGGGGGCCCCTACGAGCAGTACTTC
CASSEWLAGGPYEQYF
>TRBJ1-2|NA|few|TRBV27|13
TGTGCCAGCAGTTTATCGCGAATGAATGGCTACACCTTC
CASSLSRMNGYTF
>TRBJ1-6|NA|NA|TRBV5-1|15
TGCGCCAGCAGCTTAAGTTCGGGGGGGGATTCACCCCTCCACTTT
CASSLSSGGDSPLHF
>TRBJ2-5|NA|NA|TRBV7-2|13
TGTGCCAGCAGCCTCGGGGCGAAAGAGACCCAGTACTTC
CASSLGAKETQYF